This T cell receptor (beta chain) is from a study of T cells in Graves' hyperthyroidism and ophthalmopathy. V shed 7 bases and J 5 bases; nucleotides not matched to a gene: 6. The germline gives CDR1 SQVTM, CDR2 ANQGSEA. This CDR3 has 12 residues. Clinical symptoms, serum thyroxine, TRAb, thyroid ultrasound and orbital computed tomography established diagnosis. Extraction of PBMCs used around 9.6 ml of fresh peripheral blood. This clonotype was observed a handful of times. The antigen is not known. RNA transcripts gave rise to amplified TCR beta CDR3 regions. HTBI primers were used for first-round RT-PCR of the TCR CDR3. TCRdb re-derived calls from the multiplex PCR reads in MiXCR, one entry per CDR3 protein. The table records approximately 530,000 distinct CDR3 sequences, about 20% of them present only once. General study findings and limits: Researchers report that a 13 V-J model separated ophthalmopathy from stable hyperthyroidism.

The origin of this receptor is a man aged 40-49 years with Graves' ophthalmopathy. This sequence joins TRBV29-1 and TRBJ2-5; 8 bases map to TRBD1. Input material: blood. In DNA, the CDR3 is TGCAGCGGCCGACAGGGGCCGGAGACCCAGTACTTC. Encoded protein: CSGRQGPETQYF.